Listed here are 29 T cell receptor beta chains from one sample, sequenced in a study of blood T cell repertoires in COVID-19. Profiled with immunoSEQ multiplex PCR; TCRdb holds only in-frame clones, not every one. This table has about 180,000 clones, approximately 87% appearing once. Sequenced input: peripheral blood. These receptors were collected from a person aged 70 to 85 with COVID-19, enrolled during active disease.

The table lists this clone with a count of one. This sequence joins TRBV7-9 and TRBJ1-2; weak D call: TRBD1 (6 bases). Germline assignment: CDR1 SEHNR and CDR2 FQNEAQ (reference sequence). V gave up 4 bases and J gave up 7 bases, with 13 bases separating them. This CDR3 comprises 13 residues. CDR3 sequence reads: CASSSTGLGGYTF. CDR3 coding DNA: TGTGCCAGCAGCTCAACAGGGCTGGGTGGCTACACCTTC.

The rearrangement joins TRBV7-3 to TRBJ2-1; tentative D call: TRBD2 (6 bases). Trimming left V 3 bases short and J 5 bases short, with 17 bases between. The length of the CDR3 is 16 residues. The germline CDR1 and CDR2 sequences are SGHTA and FQGTGA. CDR3 nucleotide sequence: TGTGCCAGCAGCTTCCGTGCGGGACCTGACCACAATGAGCAGTTCTTC. This translates into CASSFRAGPDHNEQFF.

V is TRBV18 and J is TRBJ1-4; D gene ambiguous. V was cut by 5 bases and J by 5 bases, with 9 bases left in between. CDR1 and CDR2 (germline): KGHSH, LQKENI. This CDR3 spans 13 amino acids. The CDR3 sequence: CASSFRENEKLFF. Written as DNA, the CDR3 is TGTGCCAGCTCATTTAGAGAAAATGAAAAACTGTTTTTT.

This rearrangement joins TRBV6-5 to TRBJ2-1; D might be TRBD1 (7 bases). The CDR3 sequence is 15 residues long. Germline CDR1 is MNHEY and CDR2 is SVGAGI. Trimming stripped 6 bases from V and 0 bases from J, with 12 bases between. As DNA, the CDR3 is TGTGCCAGCAGGCCAGGGGGGAGCTCCTACAATGAGCAGTTCTTC. Translated, it gives CASRPGGSSYNEQFF.

The chain uses TRBV5-5 and TRBJ1-5; D unresolved. The V end lost 4 bases, the J end lost 0 bases, and 11 bases lay between the germline ends. Germline V CDR1 and CDR2: SGHKS, YYEKEE (reference sequence). This CDR3 spans 15 amino acids. The CDR3 spells CASSPDGYSNQPQHF. CDR3 DNA: TGTGCCAGCAGCCCCGACGGGTATAGCAATCAGCCCCAGCATTTT.

The J gene is TRBJ1-5, the V gene TRBV19, with D perhaps TRBD1 (6 bases). Germline lookup yields CDR1 LNHDA and CDR2 SQIVND (reference sequence). The CDR3 sequence is 13 residues long. V was pared by 8 bases and J by 2 bases, with 10 bases between. Written as DNA, the CDR3 is TGTGCCAGTTCGTACAGGGGCAATCAGCCCCAGCATTTT. Translating it yields CASSYRGNQPQHF.

The CDR3 nucleotides are TGTGCCAGTACTACGAGGGACAGGGGCAATCAGCCCCAGCATTTT. Protein product: CASTTRDRGNQPQHF. The chain has TRBV19 and TRBJ1-5; TRBD1 aligns across 9 bases. Germline lookup yields CDR1 LNHDA and CDR2 SQIVND (reference sequence). J was trimmed by 2 bases and V by 7 bases; bases with no gene match: 6. CDR3 size: 15 residues.

The V call is TRBV5-6, the J call TRBJ2-1, with 10 bases fitting TRBD1. Germline CDR1 and CDR2: SGHDT and YYEEEE. V was clipped by 4 bases and J by 7 bases; unmatched bases: 11. The length of the CDR3 is 16 residues. The CDR3 nucleotides read TGTGCCAGCAGCGTGCCGGACAGGGGGAAAAGGAATGAGCAGTTCTTC. This gives the protein CASSVPDRGKRNEQFF.

The V call is TRBV28, the J call TRBJ2-5; D may be TRBD2 (6 bases). V dropped 6 bases and J dropped 3 bases, with 11 bases sitting between them. The CDR3 is made up of 13 amino acids. Germline loops: CDR1 MDHEN, CDR2 SYDVKM. CDR3 bases: TGTGCCAGCAGGGGGACTCCAAAAGAGACCCAGTACTTC. This codes for CASRGTPKETQYF.

The chain recombines TRBV5-6 with TRBJ2-7; D may be TRBD1 (5 bases). The CDR3 runs to 14 residues. Germline loops: CDR1 SGHDT, CDR2 YYEEEE. The V end lost 6 bases, the J end lost 0 bases, and 13 bases lay between the germline ends. The CDR3 DNA reads TGTGCCAGCATAAGGACACCCAGCTCCTACGAGCAGTACTTC. Protein: CASIRTPSSYEQYF.

The V call is TRBV21-1, the J call TRBJ2-7; TRBD2 is the table's D call, not checked against the DNA. TRBV21-1 is deemed a pseudogene. CDR3 length: 15 amino acids. CDR3 coding DNA: TGTGCCAGCAGCAAGATAGCGGGGGGGCGCTACGAGCAGTACTTC. It specifies CASSKIAGGRYEQYF.

The rearrangement joins TRBV14 to TRBJ1-1; 8 positions agree with TRBD1. The junction had 9 bases not matched to a gene; V was cut back by 4 bases and J by 5 bases. Germline CDR1 is SGHDN and CDR2 is FVKESK. This CDR3 is built from 15 residues. The CDR3 coding sequence is TGTGCCAGCAGCCGCACCCAGGGGGCCCTTACTGAAGCTTTCTTT. It yields the protein CASSRTQGALTEAFF.

The gene calls are TRBV29-1 and TRBJ2-5; D is unclear. CDR1 and CDR2 from the germline V gene are SQVTM and ANQGSEA. The CDR3 length is 12 residues. Trimming removed 3 bases at V and 5 bases at J, with 10 bases between. The CDR3 DNA sequence: TGCAGCGTTGATGGCGGAGCCGAGACCCAGTACTTC. Translated, it gives CSVDGGAETQYF.

V usage is TRBV6-2 or TRBV6-3 and J usage is TRBJ2-7; 15 nucleotides line up with TRBD2. The germline V gene encodes CDR1 MNHEY and CDR2 SVGEGT. Trimming at V came to 2 bases and at J to 2 bases, leaving 16 bases not matched to a gene. The CDR3 consists of 21 residues. The CDR3 reads CASSYLRRQGLAGGQTYEQYF. The DNA of the CDR3 is TGTGCCAGCAGTTACCTCCGCCGACAGGGACTAGCGGGAGGCCAAACCTACGAGCAGTACTTC.

The rearrangement links TRBV5-5 to TRBJ2-7, with 12 bases that match TRBD2. The J segment lost 7 bases and the V segment lost 3 bases, leaving 2 bases of the junction unmatched. This CDR3 has 13 amino acids. Germline-derived CDR1 and CDR2 are SGHKS and YYEKEE (reference sequence). CDR3 DNA: TGTGCCAGCAGCTCTGGACTAGCGGGGGAGCAGTACTTC. This sequence encodes CASSSGLAGEQYF.

This sequence joins TRBV5-1 and TRBJ1-1, with D unresolved. Between the trimmed V and J ends, which lost 0 bases and 8 bases, there was a span of 8 bases. This CDR3 region has 12 residues. Germline V gene sequence: CDR1 SGHRS, CDR2 YFSETQ. This CDR3 is CASSLGAQEAFF. CDR3 nucleotides: TGCGCCAGCAGCTTGGGGGCTCAAGAAGCTTTCTTT.

This rearrangement joins TRBV11-2 to TRBJ1-5, with D uncertain. Germline CDR1 reads SGHAT; CDR2 reads FQNNGV. There are 14 residues in the CDR3. Between the trimmed V and J ends, which lost 1 base and 7 bases, there was a span of 11 bases. CDR3 sequence: CASSLVAGFQPQHF. The CDR3 nucleotides read TGTGCCAGCAGCTTAGTGGCGGGTTTCCAGCCCCAGCATTTT.

The chain couples TRBV3-1 (or the pseudogene TRBV3-2) to TRBJ1-3; 7 nucleotides line up with TRBD1. V lost 6 bases to trimming and J lost 0 bases; unmatched junction nucleotides: 5. CDR3 size: 15 residues. Germline CDR1 LGHDT, CDR2 YNNKEL (reference sequence). The CDR3 protein is CASRPTGLSGNTIYF. The CDR3 DNA follows: TGTGCCAGCAGACCGACAGGGCTCTCTGGAAACACCATATATTTT.

A single count supports this clone. The rearrangement joins TRBV29-1 to TRBJ2-2; weak D call: TRBD2 (6 bases). This CDR3 contains 16 residues. The V and J ends lost 7 bases and 3 bases respectively, with 21 bases between them. The germline gives CDR1 SQVTM, CDR2 ANQGSEA. The CDR3 here is CSAQAGGSPDTGELFF. As DNA, the CDR3 is TGCAGCGCCCAAGCCGGGGGTTCCCCCGACACCGGGGAGCTGTTTTTT.

This clone was picked up a small number of times. V usage is TRBV2 and J usage is TRBJ2-7, with 8 positions matching TRBD1. In germline, CDR1 is SNHLY, CDR2 FYNNEI. This CDR3 region has 15 residues. Trimming at V came to 6 bases and at J to 2 bases, leaving 9 bases not matched to a gene. CDR3 coding DNA: TGTGCCAGCAGCGGCACAGGGGGTATGACCTACGAGCAGTACTTC. Translation gives CASSGTGGMTYEQYF.

Here the CDR3 DNA reads TGTGCCAGCAGTGGACTAGCGGGACTCAATACGGGTGGAGTTACGCAGTATTTT. Amino acids: CASSGLAGLNTGGVTQYF. This rearrangement joins TRBV3-1 (or the pseudogene TRBV3-2) to TRBJ2-3, with 12 bases fitting TRBD2. The ends lost 6 bases at V and 8 bases at J; junction bases unmatched: 18. The germline V gene encodes CDR1 LGHDT and CDR2 YNNKEL (reference sequence). The CDR3 has 18 residues.

CDR3 in DNA: TGTGCCATCAAGAGAGCGGGGGACGTGGATACGCAGTATTTT. Residues: CAIKRAGDVDTQYF. The chain employs TRBV10-3 and TRBJ2-3; 8 nucleotides match TRBD2. Germline CDR1 and CDR2: ENHRY and SYGVKD. The CDR3 is 14 residues long. Germline trimming cut 7 bases from V and 6 bases from J; bases unmatched to any gene: 9.

The chain carries TRBV28 and TRBJ1-5, with TRBD1 matching over 8 bases. Germline trimming cut 4 bases from V and 0 bases from J; bases unmatched to any gene: 14. The CDR3 consists of 19 residues. Germline loops: CDR1 MDHEN, CDR2 SYDVKM. The CDR3 spells CASSSGTGRLFYSNQPQHF. CDR3 sequence (DNA): TGTGCCAGCAGTTCCGGGACAGGCCGACTATTTTATAGCAATCAGCCCCAGCATTTT.

The chain joins TRBV18 to TRBJ2-1; TRBD1 is a possible D gene (5 bases). CDR1 is KGHSH and CDR2 is LQKENI in the germline V gene. The CDR3 runs to 17 residues. Trimming pared 2 bases from V and 5 bases from J, leaving 19 bases between. CDR3 sequence (DNA): TGTGCCAGCTCACCATGGGGCGTTCGAGAAGATGACAATGAGCAGTTCTTC. This gives the protein CASSPWGVREDDNEQFF.

This chain joins TRBV5-6 and TRBJ1-1, with no clear D. This CDR3 is built from 11 residues. Per the germline V gene, CDR1 is SGHDT and CDR2 is YYEEEE. The ends were cut back, 0 bases at V and 7 bases at J, with 4 bases in the middle. For the CDR3, the DNA is TGTGCCAGCAGCTTGGATAGTGAAGCTTTCTTT. It codes for CASSLDSEAFF.

V is TRBV6-4 and J is TRBJ1-6; 7 nucleotides line up with TRBD1. Germline CDR1 is MRHNA and CDR2 is SNTAGT. The CDR3 runs to 14 residues. V shed 4 bases and J 13 bases; nucleotides not matched to a gene: 10. CDR3: CASSADRAAAPLHF. The CDR3 DNA follows: TGTGCCAGCAGTGCAGACAGGGCCGCGGCCCCCCTCCACTTT.

This sequence joins TRBV6-2 or TRBV6-3 and TRBJ1-6; D is perhaps TRBD1 (6 bases). Trimming took 4 bases from V and 8 from J, leaving 21 bases between them. The CDR3 length is 17 residues. Per germline, CDR1 MNHEY and CDR2 SVGEGT. CDR3 DNA: TGTGCCAGCAGTTCCCAGAGACAGGACGGGCCCTATTCACCCCTCCACTTT. This sequence encodes CASSSQRQDGPYSPLHF.

This sequence joins TRBV24-1 and TRBJ1-2; 7 bases match TRBD1. This CDR3 comprises 14 residues. Germline loops: CDR1 KGHDR, CDR2 SFDVKD. Germline trimming cut 3 bases from V and 6 bases from J; bases unmatched to any gene: 6. The CDR3, as DNA: TGTGCCACCAGTGATGAGGGGACAGCCGATGGCTACACCTTC. This sequence encodes CATSDEGTADGYTF.

A note on this clone: The CDR3 does not close with the conserved phenylalanine or tryptophan, likely indicating a read error. No DNA is shown, since the ends of the CDR3 on it are uncertain; the CDR3 is the one TCRdb lists. The V and J genes are TRBV21-1 and TRBJ2-7; TRBD1 is the table's D call and was not checked against the DNA. TRBV21-1 is termed a pseudogene. Ends included, the CDR3 has 10 residues. CDR3 region: CASSKGQGRG.